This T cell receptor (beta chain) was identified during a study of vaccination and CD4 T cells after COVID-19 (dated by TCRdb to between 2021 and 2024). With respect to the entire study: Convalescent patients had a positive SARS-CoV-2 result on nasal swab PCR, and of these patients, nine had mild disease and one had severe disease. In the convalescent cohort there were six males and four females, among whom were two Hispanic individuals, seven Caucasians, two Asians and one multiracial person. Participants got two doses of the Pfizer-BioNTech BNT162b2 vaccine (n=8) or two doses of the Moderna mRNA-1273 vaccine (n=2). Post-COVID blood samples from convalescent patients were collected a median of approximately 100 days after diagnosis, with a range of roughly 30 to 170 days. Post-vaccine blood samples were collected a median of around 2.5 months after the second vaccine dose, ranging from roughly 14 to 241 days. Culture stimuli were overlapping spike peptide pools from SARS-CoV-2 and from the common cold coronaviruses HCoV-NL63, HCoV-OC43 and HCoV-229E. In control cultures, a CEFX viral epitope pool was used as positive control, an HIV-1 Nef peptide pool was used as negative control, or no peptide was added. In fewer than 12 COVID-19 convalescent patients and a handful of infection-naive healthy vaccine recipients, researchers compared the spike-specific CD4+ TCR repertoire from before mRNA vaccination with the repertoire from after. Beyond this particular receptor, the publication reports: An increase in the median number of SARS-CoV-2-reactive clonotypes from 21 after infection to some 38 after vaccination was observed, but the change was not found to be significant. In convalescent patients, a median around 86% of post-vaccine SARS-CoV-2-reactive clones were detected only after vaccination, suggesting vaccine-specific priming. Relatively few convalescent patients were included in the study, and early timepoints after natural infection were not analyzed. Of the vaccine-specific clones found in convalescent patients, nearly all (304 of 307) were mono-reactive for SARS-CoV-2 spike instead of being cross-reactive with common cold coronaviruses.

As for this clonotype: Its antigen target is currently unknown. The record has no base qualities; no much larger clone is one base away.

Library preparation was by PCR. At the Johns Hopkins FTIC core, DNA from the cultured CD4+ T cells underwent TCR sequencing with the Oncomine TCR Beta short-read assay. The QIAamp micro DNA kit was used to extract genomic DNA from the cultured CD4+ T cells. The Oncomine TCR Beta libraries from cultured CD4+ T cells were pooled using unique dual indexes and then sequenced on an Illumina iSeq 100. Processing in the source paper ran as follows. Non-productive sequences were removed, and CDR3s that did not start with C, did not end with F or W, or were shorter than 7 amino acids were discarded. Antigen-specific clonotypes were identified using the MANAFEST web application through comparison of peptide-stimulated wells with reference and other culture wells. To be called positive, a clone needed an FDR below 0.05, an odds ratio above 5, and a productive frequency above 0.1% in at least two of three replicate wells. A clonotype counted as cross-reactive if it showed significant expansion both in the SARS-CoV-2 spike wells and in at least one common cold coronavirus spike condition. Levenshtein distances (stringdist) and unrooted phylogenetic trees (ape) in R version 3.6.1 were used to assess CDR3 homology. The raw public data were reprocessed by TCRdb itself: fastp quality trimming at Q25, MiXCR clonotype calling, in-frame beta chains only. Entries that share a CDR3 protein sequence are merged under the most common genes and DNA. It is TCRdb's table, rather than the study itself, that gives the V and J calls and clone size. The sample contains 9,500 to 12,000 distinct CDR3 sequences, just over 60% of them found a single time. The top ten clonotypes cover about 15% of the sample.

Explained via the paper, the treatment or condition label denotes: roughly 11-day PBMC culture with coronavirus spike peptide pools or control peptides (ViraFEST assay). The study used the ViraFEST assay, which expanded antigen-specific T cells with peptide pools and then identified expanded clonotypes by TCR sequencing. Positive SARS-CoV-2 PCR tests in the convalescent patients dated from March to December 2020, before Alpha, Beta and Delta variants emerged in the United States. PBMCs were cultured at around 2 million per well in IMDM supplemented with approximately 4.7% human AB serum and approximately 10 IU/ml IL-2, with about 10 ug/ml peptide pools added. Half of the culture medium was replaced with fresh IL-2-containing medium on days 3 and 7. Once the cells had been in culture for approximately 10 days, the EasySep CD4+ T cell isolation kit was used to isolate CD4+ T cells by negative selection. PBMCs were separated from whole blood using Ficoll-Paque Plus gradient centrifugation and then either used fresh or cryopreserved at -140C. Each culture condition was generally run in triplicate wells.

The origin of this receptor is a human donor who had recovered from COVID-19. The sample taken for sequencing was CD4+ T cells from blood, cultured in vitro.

The CDR3 here reads CASSGPTGGSGVPYEQYF. The sequenced DNA is TGTGCCAGCAGCGGCCCTACAGGGGGCTCGGGAGTTCCTTACGAGCAGTACTTC. The chain was built from TRBV5-6 and TRBJ2-7, and TRBD1 matches 9 of the central bases. Trimming takes 4 bases off V and 4 bases off J; junction bases not matched to a gene: 18. For CDR1 and CDR2, the germline V gene lists SGHDT and YYEEEE. Its CDR3 holds 18 amino acids, cysteine through phenylalanine. Left in the record is the CDR3 DNA by itself, 54 bases read in frame from the first base. Where the CDR3 stops, the reference TRBV5-6 and TRBJ2-7 genes take over; the full variable domain is DAGVTQSPTHLIKTRGQQVTLRCSPKSGHDTVSWYQQALGQGPQFIFQYYEEEERQRGNFPDRFSGHQFPNYSSELNVNALLLGDSALYLCASSGPTGGSGVPYEQYFGPGTRLTVT.